The source of this TCR beta chain is a study of CD8 T cells in Susac syndrome. Study results and limitations: The CD4+ T cell repertoire of patients with Susac syndrome showed no detectable clonal expansion. Acknowledgment was made by the study that its TCR sequencing and HLA analysis involved a relatively small number of individuals.

As concerns this clonotype: Its antigen is undetermined.

Both CD4+ and CD8+ T cells were negatively isolated, and TEMRA cells underwent FACS enrichment. A quantity of about 0.45 to 1 ug RNA underwent reverse transcription using random hexamers. It was immunoSEQ multiplex PCR that amplified TCR beta CDR3 across 54 Vbeta and 13 Jbeta. Via MiXCR, TCRdb re-called the immunoSEQ multiplex PCR reads, giving one row per CDR3 protein. This sample has around 230,000 distinct CDR3 sequences; about 96% occur once, and the top ten carry approximately 0.094%. V lost 6 bases and J 6 bases, leaving 14 bases between the germline ends. This CDR3 has 14 amino acids. The germline CDR1 and CDR2 sequences are LGHDT and YNNKEL (reference sequence).

The sample was CD4+ T cells from PBMCs. V and J are TRBV3-1 and TRBJ2-2, with D tentatively TRBD2 (6 bases). The source of this sequence is a human donor with Susac syndrome. The CDR3 DNA sequence: TGTGCCAGCAGGCAGCGGAGGGGTTCCGGGGAGCTGTTTTTT. This codes for CASRQRRGSGELFF.